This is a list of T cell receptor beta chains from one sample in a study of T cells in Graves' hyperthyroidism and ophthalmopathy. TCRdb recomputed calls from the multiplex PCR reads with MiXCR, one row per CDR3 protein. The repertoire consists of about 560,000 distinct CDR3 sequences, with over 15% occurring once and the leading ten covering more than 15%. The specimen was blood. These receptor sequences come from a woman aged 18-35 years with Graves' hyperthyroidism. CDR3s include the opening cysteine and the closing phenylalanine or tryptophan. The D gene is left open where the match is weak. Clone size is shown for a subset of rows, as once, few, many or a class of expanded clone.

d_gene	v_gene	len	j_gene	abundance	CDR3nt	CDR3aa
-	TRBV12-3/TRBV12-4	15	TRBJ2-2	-	TGTGCCAGCAGTTTAAGGGAAACCGGCTCCGGGGAGCTGTTTTTT	CASSLRETGSGELFF
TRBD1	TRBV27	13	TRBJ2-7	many	TGTGCCAGCAGAAGACAGGGGGCAAGTGAGCAGTACTTC	CASRRQGASEQYF
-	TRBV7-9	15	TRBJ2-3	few	TGTGCCAGCAGGCCCAGGGGGGGAGGCACAGATACGCAGTATTTT	CASRPRGGGTDTQYF
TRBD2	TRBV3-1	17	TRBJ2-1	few	TGTGCCAGCAGCCGAGGGACTAGCGGGAGCTCCTACAATGAGCAGTTCTTC	CASSRGTSGSSYNEQFF
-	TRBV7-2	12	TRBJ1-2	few	TGTGCCAGCAGCTTAGTCAACAGTGGCTACACCTTC	CASSLVNSGYTF
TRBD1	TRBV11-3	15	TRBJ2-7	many	TGTGCCAGCAGCCAGGCAGCAGGGGGCTTCTACGAGCAGTACTTC	CASSQAAGGFYEQYF
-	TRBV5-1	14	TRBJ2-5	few	TGCGCCAGCAGCTTCGGTGCACAGGGAGAGACCCAGTACTTC	CASSFGAQGETQYF
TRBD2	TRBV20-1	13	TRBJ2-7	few	TGCAGTGCTAGTGGGGGAGGGCCCTACGAGCAGTACTTC	CSASGGGPYEQYF
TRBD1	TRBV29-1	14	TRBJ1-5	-	TGCAGCGTCGCCCCGACAGGGTCAGGTCAGCCCCAGCATTTT	CSVAPTGSGQPQHF
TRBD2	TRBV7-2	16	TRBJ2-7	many	TGTGCCAGCAGCCAGATAGCGGGAGGGGGCTTACGCGAGCAGTACTTC	CASSQIAGGGLREQYF
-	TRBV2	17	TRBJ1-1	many	TGTGCCAGCAGTGAATCTCTCGGGGTTCGGACGAACACTGAAGCTTTCTTT	CASSESLGVRTNTEAFF
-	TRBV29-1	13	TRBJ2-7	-	TGCAGCGCCGGAAGCGGGCGCGTCTACGAGCAGTACTTC	CSAGSGRVYEQYF
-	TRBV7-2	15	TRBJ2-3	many	TGTGCCAGCAGCTTATTACGTAGGGAGAGAGATACGCAGTATTTT	CASSLLRRERDTQYF
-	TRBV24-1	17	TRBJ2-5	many	TGTGCCACCAGTGATACCGCCGATACGGCGGCACAAGAGACCCAGTACTTC	CATSDTADTAAQETQYF
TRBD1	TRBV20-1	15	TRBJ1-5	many	TGCAGTGCTACACCGGACAGGGGTAGCAATCAGCCCCAGCATTTT	CSATPDRGSNQPQHF
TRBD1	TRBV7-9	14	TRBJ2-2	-	TGTGCCAGCAGCTTGCCGCAGGGGGCCGGGGAGCTGTTTTTT	CASSLPQGAGELFF
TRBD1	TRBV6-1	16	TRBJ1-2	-	TGTGCCAGCAGGGGGACAGGGGGCGGGGGTAACTATGGCTACACCTTC	CASRGTGGGGNYGYTF
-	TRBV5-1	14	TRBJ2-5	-	TGCGCCAGCAGCTTGTCCCAGGGATGGGAGACCCAGTACTTC	CASSLSQGWETQYF
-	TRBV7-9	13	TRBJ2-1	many	TGTGCCAGCAGCATGACTAGTTTAGGTGAGCAGTTCTTC	CASSMTSLGEQFF
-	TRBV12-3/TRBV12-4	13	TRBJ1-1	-	TGTGCCAGCAGTTTTAGGGTTTACACTGATGCTTTCTTT	CASSFRVYTDAFF
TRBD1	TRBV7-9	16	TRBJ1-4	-	TGTGCCAGCAGCTCACCGCCGGGACAGGTTAATGAAAAACTGTTTTTT	CASSSPPGQVNEKLFF
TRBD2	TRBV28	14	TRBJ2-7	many	TGTGCCAGCAGGAGAAGCGGGATCCCCTACGAGCAGTACTTC	CASRRSGIPYEQYF
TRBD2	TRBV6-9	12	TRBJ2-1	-	TGTGCCAGCAGTTTCGCGGGGGGTGAGCAGTTCTTC	CASSFAGGEQFF
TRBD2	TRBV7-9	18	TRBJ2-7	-	TGTGCCAGCAGCACTCCTCCAAGACTAGCGGGAGACGTTGACGAGCAGTACTTC	CASSTPPRLAGDVDEQYF